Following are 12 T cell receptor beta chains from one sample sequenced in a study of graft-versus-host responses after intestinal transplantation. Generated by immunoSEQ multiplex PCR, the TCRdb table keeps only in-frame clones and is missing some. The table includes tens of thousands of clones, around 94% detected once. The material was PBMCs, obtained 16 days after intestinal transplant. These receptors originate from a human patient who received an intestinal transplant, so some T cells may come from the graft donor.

CDR3 sequence: CASASGIGSYEQYF. The CDR3 region has the DNA TGTGCCAGCGCTAGCGGGATCGGCTCCTACGAGCAGTACTTC. The genes are TRBV27 and TRBJ2-7; TRBD2 matches 9 bases. The CDR3 consists of 14 residues. V lost 8 bases and J lost 0; bases outside the gene matches: 5. Germline lookup yields CDR1 MNHEY and CDR2 SMNVEV (reference sequence).

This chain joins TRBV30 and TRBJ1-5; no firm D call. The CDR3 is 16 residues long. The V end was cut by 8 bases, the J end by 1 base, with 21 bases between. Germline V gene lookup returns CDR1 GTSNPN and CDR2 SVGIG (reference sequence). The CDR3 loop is CARQLRAPVSNQPQHF. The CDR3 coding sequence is TGTGCCCGACAATTGCGGGCCCCGGTAAGCAATCAGCCCCAGCATTTT. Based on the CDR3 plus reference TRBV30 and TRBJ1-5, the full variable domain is SQTIHQWPATLVQPVGSPLSLECTVEGTSNPNLYWYRQAAGRGLQLLFYSVGIGQISSEVPQNLSASRPQDRQFILSSKKLLLSDSGFYLCARQLRAPVSNQPQHFGDGTRLSIL.

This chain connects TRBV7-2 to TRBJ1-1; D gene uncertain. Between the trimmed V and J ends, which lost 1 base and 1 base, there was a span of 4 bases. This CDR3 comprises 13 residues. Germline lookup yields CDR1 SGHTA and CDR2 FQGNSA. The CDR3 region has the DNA TGTGCCAGCAGCTTAGGAAAGAACACTGAAGCTTTCTTT. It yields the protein CASSLGKNTEAFF.

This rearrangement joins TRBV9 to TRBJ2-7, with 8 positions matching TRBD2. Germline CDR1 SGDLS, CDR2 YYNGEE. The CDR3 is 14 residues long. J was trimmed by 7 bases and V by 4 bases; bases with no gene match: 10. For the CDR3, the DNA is TGTGCCAGCAGCACCGGCAGCGGGAGTATGGAGCAGTACTTC. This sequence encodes CASSTGSGSMEQYF.

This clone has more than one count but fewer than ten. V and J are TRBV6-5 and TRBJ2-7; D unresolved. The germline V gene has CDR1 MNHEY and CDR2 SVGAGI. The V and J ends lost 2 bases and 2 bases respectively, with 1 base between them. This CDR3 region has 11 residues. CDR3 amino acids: CASSYAYEQYF. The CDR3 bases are TGTGCCAGCAGTTACGCCTACGAGCAGTACTTC.

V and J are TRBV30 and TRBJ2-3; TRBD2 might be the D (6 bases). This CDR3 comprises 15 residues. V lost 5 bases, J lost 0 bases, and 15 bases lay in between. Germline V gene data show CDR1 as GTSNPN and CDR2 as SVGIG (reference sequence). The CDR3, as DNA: TGTGCCTGGGGTAAGGACTATACTAGCACAGATACGCAGTATTTT. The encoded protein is CAWGKDYTSTDTQYF. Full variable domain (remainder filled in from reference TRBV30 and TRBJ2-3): SQTIHQWPATLVQPVGSPLSLECTVEGTSNPNLYWYRQAAGRGLQLLFYSVGIGQISSEVPQNLSASRPQDRQFILSSKKLLLSDSGFYLCAWGKDYTSTDTQYFGPGTRLTVL.

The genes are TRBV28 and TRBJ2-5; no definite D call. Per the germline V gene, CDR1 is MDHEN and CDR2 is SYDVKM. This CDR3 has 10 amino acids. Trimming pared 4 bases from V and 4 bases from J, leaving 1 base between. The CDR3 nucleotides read TGTGCCAGCAGTTCAGAGACCCAGTACTTC. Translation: CASSSETQYF.

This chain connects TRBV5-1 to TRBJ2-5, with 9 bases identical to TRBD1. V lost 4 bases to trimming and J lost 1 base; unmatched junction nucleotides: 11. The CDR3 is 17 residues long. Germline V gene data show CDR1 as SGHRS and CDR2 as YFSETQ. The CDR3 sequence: CASSIMRTGDFQETQYF. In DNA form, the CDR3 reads TGCGCCAGCAGCATTATGAGGACAGGGGATTTCCAAGAGACCCAGTACTTC. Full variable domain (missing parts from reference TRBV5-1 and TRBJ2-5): KAGVTQTPRYLIKTRGQQVTLSCSPISGHRSVSWYQQTPGQGLQFLFEYFSETQRNKGNFPGRFSGRQFSNSRSEMNVSTLELGDSALYLCASSIMRTGDFQETQYFGPGTRLLVL.

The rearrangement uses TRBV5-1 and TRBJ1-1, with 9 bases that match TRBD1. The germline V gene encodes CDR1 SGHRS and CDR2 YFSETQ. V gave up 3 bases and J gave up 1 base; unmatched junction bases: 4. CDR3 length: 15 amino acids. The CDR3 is CASSSEQGANTEAFF. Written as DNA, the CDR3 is TGCGCCAGCAGCTCGGAACAGGGGGCGAACACTGAAGCTTTCTTT.

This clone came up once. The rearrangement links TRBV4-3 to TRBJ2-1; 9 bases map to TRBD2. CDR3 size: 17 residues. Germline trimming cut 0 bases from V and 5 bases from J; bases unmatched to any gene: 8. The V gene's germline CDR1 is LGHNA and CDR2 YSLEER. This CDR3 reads CASSQDRASGVNNEQFF. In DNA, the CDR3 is TGCGCCAGCAGCCAAGATCGGGCTAGCGGGGTTAACAATGAGCAGTTCTTC.

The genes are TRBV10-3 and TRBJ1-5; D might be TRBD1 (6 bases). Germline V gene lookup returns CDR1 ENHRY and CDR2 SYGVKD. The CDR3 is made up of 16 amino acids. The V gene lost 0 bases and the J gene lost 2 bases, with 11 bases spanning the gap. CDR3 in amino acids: CAISESSGGGNQPQHF. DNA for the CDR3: TGTGCCATCAGTGAGTCGAGTGGGGGCGGCAATCAGCCCCAGCATTTT.

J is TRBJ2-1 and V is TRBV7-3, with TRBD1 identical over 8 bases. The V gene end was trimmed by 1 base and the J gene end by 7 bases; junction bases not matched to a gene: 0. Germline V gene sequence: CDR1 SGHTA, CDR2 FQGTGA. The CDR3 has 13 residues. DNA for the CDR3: TGTGCCAGCAGCTTAAACAGGGGGAATGAGCAGTTCTTC. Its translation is CASSLNRGNEQFF.